Listed below are T cell receptor beta chains from one sample, sequenced in a study of blood T cell repertoires in COVID-19. Some clones are missing from TCRdb's copy, which holds only in-frame ones; the method was immunoSEQ multiplex PCR. The sample contains a few hundred thousand clones, approximately 81% of which appear only once. The sequenced sample consisted of PBMCs or T cells enriched from blood (not recorded which). These receptors were taken from a woman aged 45-60 years who had been exposed to COVID-19. Each CDR3 is given with its conserved first and last residue. The D gene is left open where the match is weak. Where a row states a size, it is once, few, many or the class of an expanded clone; other rows omit it.

size: -
V: TRBV3-1/TRBV3-2
J: TRBJ1-4
D: -
DNA: TGTGCCAGCAGCCGAGAAAGGGTAGGGGGAAAACTGTTTTTT
CDR3: CASSRERVGGKLFF

size: once
V: TRBV30
J: TRBJ1-2
D: -
DNA: TGTGCCTGGAGTGGGCTCTATGGCTACACCTTC
CDR3: CAWSGLYGYTF

size: -
V: TRBV6-5
J: TRBJ1-2
D: -
DNA: TGTGCCAGCAGTCCCAGGGTGGGTAACTACACCTTC
CDR3: CASSPRVGNYTF

size: -
V: TRBV3-1/TRBV3-2
J: TRBJ1-1
D: TRBD1
DNA: TGTGCCAGCAGCCTCGGACAGGGGAACACTGAAGCTTTCTTT
CDR3: CASSLGQGNTEAFF

size: few
V: TRBV5-1
J: TRBJ2-1
D: -
DNA: TGCGCCAGCAGCTCTGGGAGCCAGGAGTTCTTC
CDR3: CASSSGSQEFF

size: -
V: TRBV7-2
J: TRBJ2-2
D: TRBD1
DNA: TGTGCCAGCAGCTTAACGAGACAGGGGACCGGGGAGCTGTTTTTT
CDR3: CASSLTRQGTGELFF

size: -
V: TRBV3-1/TRBV3-2
J: TRBJ1-6
D: TRBD1
DNA: TGTGCCAGCAGCCAAGTCCGTCGGACAGGTCAGGCCCTCCACTTT
CDR3: CASSQVRRTGQALHF

size: -
V: TRBV24-1
J: TRBJ2-6
D: TRBD1
DNA: TGTGCCACCAGGAGCTCGGGACAGAACTCATCTGGGGCCAACGTCCTGACTTTC
CDR3: CATRSSGQNSSGANVLTF

size: few
V: TRBV6-1
J: TRBJ1-4
D: TRBD1
DNA: TGTGCCAGCAGTGACAGGGGGACTAATGAAAAACTGTTTTTT
CDR3: CASSDRGTNEKLFF

size: few
V: TRBV29-1
J: TRBJ2-3
D: -
DNA: TGCAGCGTGGGACACTCTAGCACAGATACGCAGTATTTT
CDR3: CSVGHSSTDTQYF

size: -
V: TRBV2
J: TRBJ1-5
D: TRBD1
DNA: TGTGCCAGCAGGGAAGACAGGGGGCTTGGGAATCAGCCCCAGCATTTT
CDR3: CASREDRGLGNQPQHF

size: -
V: TRBV5-1
J: TRBJ1-1
D: TRBD1
DNA: TGCGCCAGCAGCTTGGGTCACAGGGGAGACACTGAAGCTTTCTTT
CDR3: CASSLGHRGDTEAFF

size: -
V: TRBV10-1
J: TRBJ2-7
D: -
DNA: TGCGCCAGCAGTGTAGGAGGGCCCTTCCCGGGGGAGCAGTACTTC
CDR3: CASSVGGPFPGEQYF

size: -
V: TRBV4-2
J: TRBJ2-6
D: TRBD1
DNA: TGTGCCAGCAGCCGGGACAGTTCCTCTGGGGCCAACGTCCTGACTTTC
CDR3: CASSRDSSSGANVLTF

size: -
V: TRBV5-1
J: TRBJ2-7
D: TRBD1
DNA: TGCGCCAGCAGCTTTGGACAGGGCTCCTACGAGCAGTACTTC
CDR3: CASSFGQGSYEQYF

size: -
V: TRBV5-1
J: TRBJ1-5
D: -
DNA: TGCGCCAGCAGCTTGGGAGACACCCCTTGGGGCAATCAGCCCCAGCATTTT
CDR3: CASSLGDTPWGNQPQHF

size: -
V: TRBV28
J: TRBJ1-2
D: -
DNA: TGTGCCAGCAGTTTTCTCTCGGCGGAGACTGGCGGCTACACCTTC
CDR3: CASSFLSAETGGYTF

size: -
V: TRBV19
J: TRBJ2-7
D: TRBD2
DNA: TGTGCCACCCGGGGGGGTTACGAGCAGTACTTC
CDR3: CATRGGYEQYF

size: -
V: TRBV5-5
J: TRBJ1-1
D: -
DNA: TGTGCCAGCAGCACTGACTACACTGAAGCTTTCTTT
CDR3: CASSTDYTEAFF

size: few
V: TRBV29-1
J: TRBJ1-4
D: -
DNA: TGCAGCGTGTCCGCGACTAACAGGGAGACTAATGAAAAACTGTTTTTT
CDR3: CSVSATNRETNEKLFF

size: -
V: TRBV6-4
J: TRBJ1-2
D: -
DNA: TGTGCCAGCAGTGACTCGAGAGACAGATCAAACTATGGCTACACCTTC
CDR3: CASSDSRDRSNYGYTF

size: -
V: TRBV9
J: TRBJ1-2
D: -
DNA: TGTGCCAGCAGCGTTCGACCCCAGGGTTACTATGGCTACACCTTC
CDR3: CASSVRPQGYYGYTF

size: few
V: TRBV4-2
J: TRBJ1-1
D: -
DNA: TGTGCCAGCAGCCAAGAATCCAGAGGGAACACTGAAGCTTTCTTT
CDR3: CASSQESRGNTEAFF